The 23 T cell receptor beta chains below all came from one sample that was sequenced in a study of T cells in women clearing cervical HPV infection. The protocol was immunoSEQ multiplex PCR, while the TCRdb copy is restricted to in-frame clones and leaves out a portion. The sample's table shows 44,000 or so clones. Sequenced material: blood buffy coat. The receptors originated from a woman aged 18-70 years with a cervical HPV16 infection that either progressed to CIN3+ or cleared (not recorded which).

With regard to this clone: The missing CDR3 end, 3 residues past where the read stops, is filled in from the germline J gene. This sequence joins TRBV5-5 and TRBJ1-2, with TRBD1 matching over 7 bases. The V and J ends lost 6 bases and 5 bases, in that order; junction bases with no gene match: 7. CDR1 SGHKS and CDR2 YYEKEE come from the germline V gene (reference sequence). The CDR3 has 13 residues. CDR3 amino acids: CASTEGAIYGYTF. The sequenced part of the CDR3 DNA is TGTGCCAGCACGGAGGGGGCAATTTATGGC.

Concerning this clone itself: The sequenced fragment ends 3 residues before the CDR3 boundary, so the rest is inferred from the germline J gene. The chain employs TRBV5-1 and TRBJ2-5; TRBD2 aligns across 9 bases. CDR1 and CDR2 (germline): SGHRS, YFSETQ. Trimming removed 0 bases from V and 2 bases from J; junction bases left unmatched: 2. The CDR3 sequence is 15 residues long. CDR3 DNA, as far as it was read: TGCGCCAGCAGCTTGGCAGCGGGGGGACAAGAGACC. Translated, it gives CASSLAAGGQET. The whole CDR3 protein is CASSLAAGGQETQYF.

Worth noting for this clone: The sequenced fragment ends 3 residues before the CDR3 boundary, so the rest is inferred from the germline J gene. The chain has TRBV10-3 and TRBJ2-7; 9 positions agree with TRBD1. This CDR3 spans 14 amino acids. CDR1 and CDR2 (germline): ENHRY, SYGVKD. Unmatched junction bases numbered 4, after V lost 4 bases and J lost 3 bases. The CDR3 bases that were read are TGTGCCATCAGTGGGGACAGGGAGTTCTACGAG. This translates into CAISGDREFYE. The CDR3 in its entirety is CAISGDREFYEQYF.

As regards this clone: From the germline J gene comes the end of the CDR3, since the read stops 3 residues before it. The chain uses TRBV5-1 and TRBJ2-5, with TRBD2 matching 14 bases. CDR3 length: 17 residues. V lost 4 bases, J lost 2 bases, and 7 bases stayed unmatched. Germline V gives CDR1 SGHRS, CDR2 YFSETQ. CDR3 DNA, as far as it was read: TGCGCCAGCAGCATTGGACTAGCGGGGGGCTATCAAGAGACC. Its translation is CASSIGLAGGYQET. The full CDR3 sequence reads CASSIGLAGGYQETQYF.

Regarding this clone: The read halts 3 residues ahead of the CDR3 end, with the missing end drawn from the germline J gene. The rearrangement joins TRBV7-3 to TRBJ1-2, with no clear D. The V gene's germline CDR1 is SGHTA and CDR2 FQGTGA. The CDR3 loop spans 11 amino acids. The CDR3 region is CASRSGIDYTF. Partial CDR3 DNA: TGTGCCAGCAGGTCGGGTATCGAC.

Of note for this clone: The read ends 3 residues shy of where the CDR3 ends; the end is completed using the germline J gene. The V and J genes are TRBV10-3 and TRBJ1-3; D uncertain. Trimming took off 6 bases at V and 0 bases at J, with 12 bases between the two ends. The CDR3 is 15 residues long. From germline, CDR1 is ENHRY and CDR2 SYGVKD. CDR3 DNA, as far as it was read: TGTGCCATCAGAGCGGTACAGATCTCTGGAAACACC. Its protein is CAIRAVQISGNT. The CDR3 in full is CAIRAVQISGNTIYF.

A remark on this clone: With the read ending 3 residues before the CDR3 end, the germline J gene is used to fill in that end. This chain joins TRBV2 and TRBJ2-2, with D uncertain. The CDR3 contains 13 residues. Germline V lookup: CDR1 SNHLY, CDR2 FYNNEI. The CDR3 DNA, read in part, is TGTGCCAGCAGTGGCGCAACTAATGAAAAG. Protein sequence: CASSGATNEK. The full-length CDR3 reads as CASSGATNEKLFF.

This CDR3 reads CASSPGDRGEQYF. The covered CDR3 bases are TGTGCCAGCAGCCCAGGGGACAGGGGCGAG. V and J are TRBV7-2 and TRBJ2-7; TRBD1 aligns across 10 bases. The observed sequence ends 3 residues before the CDR3 terminus, with the missing tail filled in from the germline J gene. Germline V CDR1 and CDR2: SGHTA, FQGNSA. V trimming: 5 bases; J trimming: 6 bases; junction bases outside the gene matches: 4. The CDR3 length is 13 residues. Filled out from reference TRBV7-2 and TRBJ2-7, the complete variable domain reads GAGVSQSPSNKVTEKGKDVELRCDPISGHTALYWYRQSLGQGLEFLIYFQGNSAPDKSGLPSDRFSAERTGGSVSTLTIQRTQQEDSAVYLCASSPGDRGEQYFGPGTRLTVT.

On this clone: The read terminates 3 residues ahead of where the CDR3 ends, so the germline J gene completes it. This sequence joins TRBV29-1 and TRBJ2-7, with 8 positions matching TRBD1. Germline CDR1 SQVTM, CDR2 ANQGSEA. Germline trimming cut 6 bases from V and 3 bases from J; bases unmatched to any gene: 7. This CDR3 has 13 amino acids. The CDR3 loop is CSVGQGSNYEQYF. The covered CDR3 bases are TGCAGCGTCGGACAGGGATCGAACTACGAG.

For this clone: Sequencing ends 3 residues short of the CDR3 end; the germline J gene provides the rest. This chain links TRBV2 with TRBJ2-2; 7 nucleotides match TRBD2. CDR3 length: 12 amino acids. The germline V gene encodes CDR1 SNHLY and CDR2 FYNNEI. The CDR3: CASSEGGEKLFF. The CDR3 bases that were read are TGTGCCAGCAGTGAGGGGGGGGAAAAG. Based on the CDR3 plus reference TRBV2 and TRBJ2-2, the full variable domain is EPEVTQTPSHQVTQMGQEVILRCVPISNHLYFYWYRQILGQKVEFLVSFYNNEISEKSEIFDDQFSVERPDGSNFTLKIRSTKLEDSAMYFCASSEGGEKLFFGEGSRLTVL.

About this clone itself: The sequenced fragment ends 3 residues before the CDR3 boundary, so the rest is inferred from the germline J gene. V and J are TRBV5-6 and TRBJ2-1, with 14 bases that match TRBD2. The germline V gene encodes CDR1 SGHDT and CDR2 YYEEEE. The CDR3 length is 15 residues. V lost 4 bases to trimming and J lost 6 bases; unmatched junction nucleotides: 3. CDR3 residues: CASSRLAGGPNEQFF. The CDR3 DNA, read in part, is TGTGCCAGCAGCCGACTAGCGGGGGGGCCCAATGAG.

About this clone itself: The read is 3 residues too short to cover the CDR3 end, so that end is filled in from the germline J gene. This chain joins TRBV5-6 and TRBJ1-1; D is unresolved. Germline V gene data show CDR1 as SGHDT and CDR2 as YYEEEE. The CDR3 is 15 amino acids. V was pared by 1 base and J by 1 base, with 11 bases between. The CDR3 loop is CASSLQRLSNTEAFF. CDR3 DNA (partial): TGTGCCAGCAGCTTGCAAAGGCTCTCGAACACTGAA.

With respect to this clone: The read stops 3 residues short of the end of the CDR3; the missing end is completed from the germline J gene. This chain connects TRBV18 to TRBJ2-3; 7 bases are shared with TRBD1. The CDR3 consists of 13 residues. The germline CDR1 and CDR2 sequences are KGHSH and LQKENI. The sequenced part of the CDR3 DNA is TGTGCCAGCTCCCAGGACAGGCCTCAGCCG. Amino acids: CASSQDRPQP. The complete CDR3 sequence is CASSQDRPQPQYF.

As concerns this clone: The observed sequence ends 3 residues before the CDR3 terminus, with the missing tail filled in from the germline J gene. The J gene is TRBJ2-3, the V gene TRBV5-6; TRBD1 agrees at 7 bases. V shed 5 bases, J shed 7 bases, and the junction held 10 bases outside the gene matches. In germline, CDR1 is SGHDT, CDR2 YYEEEE. The CDR3 spans 14 residues. CDR3 DNA, as far as it was read: TGTGCCAGCAGTTATCCCACAGGGGAATATACG. Translation gives CASSYPTGEYT. The whole CDR3 protein is CASSYPTGEYTQYF.

Details on this clone: The missing CDR3 end, 3 residues past where the read stops, is filled in from the germline J gene. The chain recombines TRBV16 with TRBJ2-2, with 7 nucleotides matching TRBD1. Germline loops: CDR1 KGHSY, CDR2 FQNENV. CDR3 length: 14 residues. V lost 6 bases, J lost 7 bases, and 8 bases stayed unmatched. CDR3 bases read: TGTGCCAGCAGTCTCGACAGGGTCCACGGGGAG. Amino acid sequence: CASSLDRVHGE. The CDR3 in its entirety is CASSLDRVHGELFF. Filled out from reference TRBV16 and TRBJ2-2, the complete variable domain reads GEEVAQTPKHLVRGEGQKAKLYCAPIKGHSYVFWYQQVLKNEFKFLISFQNENVFDETGMPKERFSAKCLPNSPCSLEIQATKLEDSAVYFCASSLDRVHGELFFGEGSRLTVL.

Concerning this clone itself: The read terminates 3 residues ahead of where the CDR3 ends, so the germline J gene completes it. The V call is TRBV20-1, the J call TRBJ1-3, with a possible D match to TRBD1 (6 bases). The germline V gene encodes CDR1 DFQATT and CDR2 SNEGSKA (reference sequence). CDR3 length: 14 residues. With 2 bases removed from V and 2 bases from J, the gap between germline ends came to 10 bases. The CDR3 sequence: CSARSNRAGNTIYF. CDR3 DNA, as far as it was read: TGCAGTGCTAGATCGAACAGGGCTGGAAACACC.

Points on this clone: Compared with germline, one end of the junction differs, possibly owing to a read error. The observed sequence ends 3 residues before the CDR3 terminus, with the missing tail filled in from the germline J gene. Other DNA sequences in the same sample also yield this CDR3. The chain recombines TRBV18 with TRBJ1-3; D perhaps matches TRBD1 (5 bases). CDR3 length equals 16 residues. The germline CDR1 and CDR2 sequences are KGHSH and LQKENI. CDR3: CASSPLTDVSGNTIYF. The CDR3 DNA, read in part, is TGTGCCAGCTCACCCTTGACAGACGTCTCTGGAAACACA.

As to this clone: Sequencing ends 3 residues short of the CDR3 end; the germline J gene provides the rest. The rearrangement uses TRBV9 and TRBJ2-1, with 9 positions matching TRBD2. Per germline, CDR1 SGDLS and CDR2 YYNGEE. Germline trimming cut 4 bases from V and 4 bases from J; bases unmatched to any gene: 6. The CDR3 loop spans 15 amino acids. The CDR3 is CASSHPGLAYNEQFF. CDR3 bases read: TGTGCCAGCAGCCATCCGGGACTAGCATACAATGAG. The full variable domain, with the rest looked up from reference TRBV9 and TRBJ2-1, is DSGVTQTPKHLITATGQRVTLRCSPRSGDLSVYWYQQSLDQGLQFLIQYYNGEERAKGNILERFSAQQFPDLHSELNLSSLELGDSALYFCASSHPGLAYNEQFFGPGTRLTVL.

Worth noting for this clone: The CDR3 is cut off 3 residues early in the read; its end comes from the germline J gene. The chain recombines TRBV5-4 with TRBJ2-3, with D possibly TRBD1 on 6 matching bases. V lost 0 bases and J lost 5, with 10 bases in between. Germline V gives CDR1 SGHNT, CDR2 YYREEE (reference sequence). The CDR3 is 14 amino acids. The sequenced part of the CDR3 DNA is TGTGCCAGCAGCTTGGGCAGGGGATTAGATACG. The encoded protein is CASSLGRGLDT. In full, the CDR3 is CASSLGRGLDTQYF.

With regard to this clone: Read sequence stops 3 residues before the CDR3 end, and the germline J gene provides the missing end. The rearrangement uses TRBV18 and TRBJ2-2; tentative D call: TRBD2 (6 bases). The CDR3 covers 19 residues. The V gene's germline CDR1 is KGHSH and CDR2 LQKENI. The CDR3 loop is CASSPPAAGLGGGANVLFF. Partial CDR3 DNA: TGTGCCAGCTCACCACCGGCGGCAGGGCTGGGGGGTGGGGCCAACGTG.

CDR3 sequence reads: CASRGRLGNSPLHF. CDR3 DNA (partial): TGTGCCAGCAGGGGGCGGCTTGGAAATTCACCC. The chain has TRBV2 and TRBJ1-6; possible D gene TRBD1, 5 bases. The read ends 3 residues early relative to the CDR3; the germline J gene fills the gap. This CDR3 contains 14 residues. V was trimmed by 6 bases and J by 7 bases, leaving 13 bases between them. Germline CDR1 and CDR2: SNHLY and FYNNEI.

About this clone: The DNA ends 3 residues before the CDR3 does, and the rest of the CDR3 is filled in from the germline J gene. The rearrangement links TRBV6-2 or TRBV6-3 to TRBJ1-1; tentatively, D is TRBD1 (5 bases). Germline CDR1 and CDR2: MNHEY and SVGEGT. The CDR3 is 13 residues long. The ends were cut back, 1 base at V and 4 bases at J, with 7 bases in the middle. The CDR3 reads CASSYFQGTEAFF. The sequenced CDR3 bases are TGTGCCAGCAGTTACTTCCAGGGCACTGAA.

To note about this clone: The sequenced fragment ends 3 residues before the CDR3 boundary, so the rest is inferred from the germline J gene. The chain employs TRBV10-3 and TRBJ2-4, with 9 bases lining up with TRBD2. After removal of 2 bases from V and 0 bases from J, the junction contained 11 bases not matched to a gene. The CDR3 runs 19 residues. Germline V CDR1 and CDR2: ENHRY, SYGVKD. The CDR3 here is CAISEKVLAGDPAKNIQYF. The part of the CDR3 DNA that was read is TGTGCCATCAGTGAGAAGGTTTTAGCGGGGGATCCAGCCAAAAACATT.